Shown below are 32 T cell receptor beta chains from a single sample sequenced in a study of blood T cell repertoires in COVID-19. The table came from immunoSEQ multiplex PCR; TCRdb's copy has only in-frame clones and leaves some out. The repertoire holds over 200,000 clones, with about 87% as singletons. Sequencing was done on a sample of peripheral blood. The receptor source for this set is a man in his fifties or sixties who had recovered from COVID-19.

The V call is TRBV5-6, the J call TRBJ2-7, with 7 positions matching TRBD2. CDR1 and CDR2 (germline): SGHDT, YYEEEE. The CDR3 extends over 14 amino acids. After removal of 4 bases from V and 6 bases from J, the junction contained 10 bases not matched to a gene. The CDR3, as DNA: TGTGCCAGCAGCCCCGGGGGGATCCCCGCCGAGCAGTACTTC. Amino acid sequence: CASSPGGIPAEQYF. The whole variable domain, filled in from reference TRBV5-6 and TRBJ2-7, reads DAGVTQSPTHLIKTRGQQVTLRCSPKSGHDTVSWYQQALGQGPQFIFQYYEEEERQRGNFPDRFSGHQFPNYSSELNVNALLLGDSALYLCASSPGGIPAEQYFGPGTRLTVT.

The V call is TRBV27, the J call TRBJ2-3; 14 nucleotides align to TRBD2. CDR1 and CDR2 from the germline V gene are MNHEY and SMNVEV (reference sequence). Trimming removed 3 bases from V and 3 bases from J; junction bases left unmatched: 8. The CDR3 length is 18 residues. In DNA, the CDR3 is TGTGCCAGCAGTTTGACTAGCGGGGGGGCCGGATTTACAGATACGCAGTATTTT. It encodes CASSLTSGGAGFTDTQYF.

This chain's CDR3 is CASSPSGGIVETQYF. CDR3 nucleotide sequence: TGTGCCAGCAGTCCTAGCGGGGGGATCGTGGAGACCCAGTACTTC. The chain is built from TRBV2 and TRBJ2-5; TRBD2 aligns across 11 bases. Germline V gene sequence: CDR1 SNHLY, CDR2 FYNNEI. With V trimmed by 5 bases and J by 5 bases, 7 bases remained unmatched. The CDR3 covers 15 residues.

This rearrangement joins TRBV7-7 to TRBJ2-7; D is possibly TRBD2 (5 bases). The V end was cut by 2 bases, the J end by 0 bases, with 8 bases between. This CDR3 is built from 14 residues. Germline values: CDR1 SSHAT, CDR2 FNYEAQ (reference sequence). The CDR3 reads CASSLHEGSYEQYF. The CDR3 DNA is TGTGCCAGCAGCTTACACGAGGGCTCCTACGAGCAGTACTTC. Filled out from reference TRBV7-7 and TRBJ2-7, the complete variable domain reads GAGVSQSPRYKVTKRGQDVTLRCDPISSHATLYWYQQALGQGPEFLTYFNYEAQPDKSGLPSDRFSAERPEGSISTLTIQRTEQRDSAMYRCASSLHEGSYEQYFGPGTRLTVT.

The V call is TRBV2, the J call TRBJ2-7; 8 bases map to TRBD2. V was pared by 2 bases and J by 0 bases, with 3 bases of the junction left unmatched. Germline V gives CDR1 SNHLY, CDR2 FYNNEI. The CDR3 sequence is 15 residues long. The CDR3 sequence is CASSEPRGGSYEQYF. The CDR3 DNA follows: TGTGCCAGCAGTGAACCTCGGGGGGGCTCCTACGAGCAGTACTTC.

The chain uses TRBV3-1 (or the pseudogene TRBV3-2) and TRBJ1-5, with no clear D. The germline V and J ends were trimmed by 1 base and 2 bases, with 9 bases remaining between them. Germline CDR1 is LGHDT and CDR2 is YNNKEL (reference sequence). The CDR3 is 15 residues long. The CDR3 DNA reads TGTGCCAGCAGCCAAGGGTCCCCAGGCAATCAGCCCCAGCATTTT. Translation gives CASSQGSPGNQPQHF.

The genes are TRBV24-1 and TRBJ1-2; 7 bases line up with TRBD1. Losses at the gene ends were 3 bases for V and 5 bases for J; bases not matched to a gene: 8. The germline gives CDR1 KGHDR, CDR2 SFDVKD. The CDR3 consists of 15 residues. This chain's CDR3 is CATSDPGQDWYGYTF. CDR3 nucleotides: TGTGCCACCAGTGATCCTGGACAGGATTGGTATGGCTACACCTTC.

The CDR3 DNA is TGCAGCGCAACCACGGGCACTGAAGCTTTCTTT. Amino acid sequence: CSATTGTEAFF. The chain is built from TRBV29-1 and TRBJ1-1; no clear D. Germline V lookup: CDR1 SQVTM, CDR2 ANQGSEA. Trimming left V 7 bases short and J 4 bases short, with 10 bases between. The CDR3 covers 11 residues.

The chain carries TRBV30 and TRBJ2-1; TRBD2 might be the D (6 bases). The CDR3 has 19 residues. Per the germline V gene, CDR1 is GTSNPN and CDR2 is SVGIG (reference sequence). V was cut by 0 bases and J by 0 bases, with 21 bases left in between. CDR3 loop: CAWSVGLLGSSSSYNEQFF. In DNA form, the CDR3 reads TGTGCCTGGAGTGTGGGACTCCTGGGGAGCTCCAGCTCCTACAATGAGCAGTTCTTC.

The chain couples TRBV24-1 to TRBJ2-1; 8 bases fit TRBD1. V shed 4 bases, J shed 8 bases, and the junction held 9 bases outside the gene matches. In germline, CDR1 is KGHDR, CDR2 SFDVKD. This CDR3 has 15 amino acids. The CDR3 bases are TGTGCCACCAGTGAACCAGGGGGCGCAAAGGATGAGCAGTTCTTC. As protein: CATSEPGGAKDEQFF.

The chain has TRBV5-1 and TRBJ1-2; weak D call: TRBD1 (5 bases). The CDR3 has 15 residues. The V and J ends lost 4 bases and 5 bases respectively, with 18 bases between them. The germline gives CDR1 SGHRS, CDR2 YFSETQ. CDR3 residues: CASSAEGVVKYGYTF. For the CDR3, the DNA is TGCGCCAGCAGCGCCGAAGGGGTCGTTAAGTATGGCTACACCTTC.

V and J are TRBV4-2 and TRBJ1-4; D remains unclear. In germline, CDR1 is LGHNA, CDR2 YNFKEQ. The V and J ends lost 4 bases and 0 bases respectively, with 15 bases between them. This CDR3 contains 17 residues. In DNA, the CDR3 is TGTGCCAGCAGCCTAAGCTTATCGGGGACAACTAATGAAAAACTGTTTTTT. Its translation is CASSLSLSGTTNEKLFF.

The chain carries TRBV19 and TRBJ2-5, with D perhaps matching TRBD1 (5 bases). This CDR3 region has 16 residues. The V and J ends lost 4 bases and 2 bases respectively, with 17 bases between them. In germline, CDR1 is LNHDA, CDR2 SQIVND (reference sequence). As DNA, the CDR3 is TGTGCCAGTAGTACCCCAGGGTTTCAGAAACAAGAGACCCAGTACTTC. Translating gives CASSTPGFQKQETQYF. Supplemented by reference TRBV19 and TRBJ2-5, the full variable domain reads DGGITQSPKYLFRKEGQNVTLSCEQNLNHDAMYWYRQDPGQGLRLIYYSQIVNDFQKGDIAEGYSVSREKKESFPLTVTSAQKNPTAFYLCASSTPGFQKQETQYFGPGTRLLVL.

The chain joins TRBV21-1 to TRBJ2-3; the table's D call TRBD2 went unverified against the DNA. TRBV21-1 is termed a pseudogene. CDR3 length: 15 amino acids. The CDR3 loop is CASRIRPAGADTQYF. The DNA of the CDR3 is TGTGCCAGCAGGATTCGGCCCGCGGGCGCAGATACGCAGTATTTT.

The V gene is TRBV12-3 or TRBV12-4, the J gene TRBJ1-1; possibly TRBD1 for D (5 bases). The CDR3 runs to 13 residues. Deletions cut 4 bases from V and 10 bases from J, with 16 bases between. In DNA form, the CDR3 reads TGTGCCAGCAGTTACTCGACAGATAGTCGAGCTTTCTTT. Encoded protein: CASSYSTDSRAFF.

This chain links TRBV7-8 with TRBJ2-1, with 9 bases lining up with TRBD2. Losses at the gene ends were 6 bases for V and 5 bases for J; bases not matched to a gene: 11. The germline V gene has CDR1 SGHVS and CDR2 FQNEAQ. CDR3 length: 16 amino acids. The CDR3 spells CASRLAASGINNEQFF. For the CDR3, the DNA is TGTGCCAGCAGACTCGCGGCTAGCGGGATAAACAATGAGCAGTTCTTC.

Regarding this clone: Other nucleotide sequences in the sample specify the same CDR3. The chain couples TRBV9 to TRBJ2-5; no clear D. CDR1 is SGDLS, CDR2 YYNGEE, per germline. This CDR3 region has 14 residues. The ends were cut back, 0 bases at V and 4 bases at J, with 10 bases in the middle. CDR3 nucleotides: TGTGCCAGCAGCGTAGGCTTAGTCGGAGAGACCCAGTACTTC. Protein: CASSVGLVGETQYF.

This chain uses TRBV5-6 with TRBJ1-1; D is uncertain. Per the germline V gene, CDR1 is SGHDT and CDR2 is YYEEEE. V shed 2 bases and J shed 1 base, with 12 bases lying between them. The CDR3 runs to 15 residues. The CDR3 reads CASSFRGIANTEAFF. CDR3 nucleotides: TGTGCCAGCAGCTTCCGGGGAATTGCGAACACTGAAGCTTTCTTT. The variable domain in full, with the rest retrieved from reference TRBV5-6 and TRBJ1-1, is DAGVTQSPTHLIKTRGQQVTLRCSPKSGHDTVSWYQQALGQGPQFIFQYYEEEERQRGNFPDRFSGHQFPNYSSELNVNALLLGDSALYLCASSFRGIANTEAFFGQGTRLTVV.

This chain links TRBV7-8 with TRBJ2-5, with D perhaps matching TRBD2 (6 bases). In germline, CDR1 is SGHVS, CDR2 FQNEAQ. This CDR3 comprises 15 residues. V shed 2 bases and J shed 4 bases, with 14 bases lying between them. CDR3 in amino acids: CASSLHGSGLETQYF. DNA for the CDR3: TGTGCCAGCAGCTTACATGGTAGCGGCTTAGAGACCCAGTACTTC.

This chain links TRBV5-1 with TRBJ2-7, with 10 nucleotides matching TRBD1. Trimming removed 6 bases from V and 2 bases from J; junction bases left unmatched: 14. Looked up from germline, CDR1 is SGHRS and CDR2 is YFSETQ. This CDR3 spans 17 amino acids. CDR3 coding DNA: TGCGCCAGCACCTCGCTAGGGGGGACAGGGGACACCTACGAGCAGTACTTC. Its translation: CASTSLGGTGDTYEQYF.

As DNA, the CDR3 is TGCGCCAGCAGCTTGGGCGGGGGTTACACAGATACGCAGTATTTT. As protein: CASSLGGGYTDTQYF. The chain employs TRBV5-1 and TRBJ2-3, with TRBD2 identical over 7 bases. The trim removed 0 bases at V and 2 bases at J, leaving 3 bases unmatched. Germline V gives CDR1 SGHRS, CDR2 YFSETQ. This CDR3 spans 15 amino acids.

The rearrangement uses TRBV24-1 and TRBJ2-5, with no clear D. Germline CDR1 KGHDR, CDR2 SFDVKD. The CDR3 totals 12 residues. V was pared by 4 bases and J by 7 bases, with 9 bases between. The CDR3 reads CATSDARGTQYF. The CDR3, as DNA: TGTGCCACCAGTGACGCGCGAGGGACCCAGTACTTC.

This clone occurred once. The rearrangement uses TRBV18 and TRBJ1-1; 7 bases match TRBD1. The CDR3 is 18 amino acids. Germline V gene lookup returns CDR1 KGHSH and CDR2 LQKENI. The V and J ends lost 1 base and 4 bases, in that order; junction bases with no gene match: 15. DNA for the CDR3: TGTGCCAGCTCACCACGAGATGTGGGACAGACGGGAAGCACTGAAGCTTTCTTT. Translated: CASSPRDVGQTGSTEAFF. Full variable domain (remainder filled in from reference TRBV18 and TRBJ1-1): NAGVMQNPRHLVRRRGQEARLRCSPMKGHSHVYWYRQLPEEGLKFMVYLQKENIIDESGMPKERFSAEFPKEGPSILRIQQVVRGDSAAYFCASSPRDVGQTGSTEAFFGQGTRLTVV.

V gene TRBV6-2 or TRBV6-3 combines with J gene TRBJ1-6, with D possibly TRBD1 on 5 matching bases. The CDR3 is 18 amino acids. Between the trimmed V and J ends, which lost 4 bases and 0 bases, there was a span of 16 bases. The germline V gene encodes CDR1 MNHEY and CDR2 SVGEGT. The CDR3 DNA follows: TGTGCCAGCAGTTCTAGGGGTCTGGGACTCTCCTATAATTCACCCCTCCACTTT. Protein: CASSSRGLGLSYNSPLHF.

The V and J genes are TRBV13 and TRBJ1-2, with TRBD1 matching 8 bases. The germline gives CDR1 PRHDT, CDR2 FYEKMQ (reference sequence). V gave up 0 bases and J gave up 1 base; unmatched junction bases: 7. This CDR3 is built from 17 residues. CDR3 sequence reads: CASSLGRSTGDNYGYTF. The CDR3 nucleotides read TGTGCCAGCAGCTTAGGCCGATCGACAGGGGATAACTATGGCTACACCTTC.

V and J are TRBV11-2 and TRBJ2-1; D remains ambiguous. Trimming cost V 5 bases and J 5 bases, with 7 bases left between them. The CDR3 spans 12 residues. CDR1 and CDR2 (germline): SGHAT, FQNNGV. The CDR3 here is CASSPHNNEQFF. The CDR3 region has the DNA TGTGCCAGCAGCCCACACAACAATGAGCAGTTCTTC. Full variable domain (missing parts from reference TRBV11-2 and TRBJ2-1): EAGVAQSPRYKIIEKRQSVAFWCNPISGHATLYWYQQILGQGPKLLIQFQNNGVVDDSQLPKDRFSAERLKGVDSTLKIQPAKLEDSAVYLCASSPHNNEQFFGPGTRLTVL.

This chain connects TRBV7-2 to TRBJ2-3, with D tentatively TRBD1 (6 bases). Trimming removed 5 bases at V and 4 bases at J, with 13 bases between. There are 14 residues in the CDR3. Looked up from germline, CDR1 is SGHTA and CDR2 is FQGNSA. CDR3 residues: CASSIHRVPDTQYF. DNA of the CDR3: TGTGCCAGCAGCATCCACAGGGTACCAGATACGCAGTATTTT.

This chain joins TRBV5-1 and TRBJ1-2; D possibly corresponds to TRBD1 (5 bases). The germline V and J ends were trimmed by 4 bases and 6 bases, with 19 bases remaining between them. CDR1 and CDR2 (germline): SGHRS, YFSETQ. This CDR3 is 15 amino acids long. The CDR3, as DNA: TGCGCCAGCAGCGTATATACAGGTGGCGTCGATGGCTACACCTTC. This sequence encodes CASSVYTGGVDGYTF.

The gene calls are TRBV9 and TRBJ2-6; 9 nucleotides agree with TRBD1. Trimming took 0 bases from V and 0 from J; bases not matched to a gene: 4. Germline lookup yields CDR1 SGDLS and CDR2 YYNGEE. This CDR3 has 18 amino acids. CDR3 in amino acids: CASSVGGTGPSGANVLTF. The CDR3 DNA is TGTGCCAGCAGCGTAGGTGGGACAGGGCCCTCTGGGGCCAACGTCCTGACTTTC.

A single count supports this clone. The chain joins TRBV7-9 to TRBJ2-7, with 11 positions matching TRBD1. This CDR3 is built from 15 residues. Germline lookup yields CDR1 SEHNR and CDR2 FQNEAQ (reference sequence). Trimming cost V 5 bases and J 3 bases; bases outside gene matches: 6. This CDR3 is CASSPGQGDVYEQYF. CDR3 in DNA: TGTGCCAGCAGCCCGGGACAGGGGGATGTCTACGAGCAGTACTTC. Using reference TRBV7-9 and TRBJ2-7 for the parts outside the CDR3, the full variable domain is DTGVSQNPRHKITKRGQNVTFRCDPISEHNRLYWYRQTLGQGPEFLTYFQNEAQLEKSRLLSDRFSAERPKGSFSTLEIQRTEQGDSAMYLCASSPGQGDVYEQYFGPGTRLTVT.

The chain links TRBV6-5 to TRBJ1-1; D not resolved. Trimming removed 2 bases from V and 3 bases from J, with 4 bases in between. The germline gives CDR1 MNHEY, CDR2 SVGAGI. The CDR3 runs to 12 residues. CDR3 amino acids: CASSYADTEAFF. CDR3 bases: TGTGCCAGCAGTTACGCAGACACTGAAGCTTTCTTT.

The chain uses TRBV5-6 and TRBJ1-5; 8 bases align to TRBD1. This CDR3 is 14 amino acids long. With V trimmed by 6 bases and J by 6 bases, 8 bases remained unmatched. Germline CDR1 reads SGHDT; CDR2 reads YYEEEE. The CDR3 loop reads CASTVQGAPQPQHF. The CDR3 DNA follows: TGTGCCAGCACTGTCCAGGGGGCTCCTCAGCCCCAGCATTTT.